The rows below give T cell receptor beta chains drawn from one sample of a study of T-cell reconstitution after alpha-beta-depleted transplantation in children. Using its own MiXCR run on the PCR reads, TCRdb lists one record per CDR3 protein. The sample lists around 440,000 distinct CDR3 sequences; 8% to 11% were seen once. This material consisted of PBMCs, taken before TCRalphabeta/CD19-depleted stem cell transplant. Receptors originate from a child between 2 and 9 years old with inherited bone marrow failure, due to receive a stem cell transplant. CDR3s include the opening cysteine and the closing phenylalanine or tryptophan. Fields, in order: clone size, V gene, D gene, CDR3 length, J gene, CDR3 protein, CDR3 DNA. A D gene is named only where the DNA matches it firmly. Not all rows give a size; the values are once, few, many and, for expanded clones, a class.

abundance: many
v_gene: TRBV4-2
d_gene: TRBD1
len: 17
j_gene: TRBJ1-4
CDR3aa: CASSQQIGDRANEKLFF
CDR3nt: TGTGCCAGCAGCCAACAGATTGGGGACAGAGCTAATGAAAAACTGTTTTTT

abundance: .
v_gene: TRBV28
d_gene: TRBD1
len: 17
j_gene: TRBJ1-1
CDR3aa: CASSSTIWTGRVTEAFF
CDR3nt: TGTGCCAGCAGTTCCACTATATGGACAGGGAGAGTCACTGAAGCTTTCTTT

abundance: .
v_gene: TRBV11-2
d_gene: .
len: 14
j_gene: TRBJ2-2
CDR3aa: CASSRHRDGTELFF
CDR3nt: TGTGCCAGCAGCCGTCACCGGGACGGCACGGAGCTGTTTTTT

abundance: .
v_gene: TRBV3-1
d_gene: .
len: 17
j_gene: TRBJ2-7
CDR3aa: CASSQARRTFPVYEQYF
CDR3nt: TGTGCCAGCAGCCAAGCTCGCCGGACATTTCCAGTATACGAGCAGTACTTC

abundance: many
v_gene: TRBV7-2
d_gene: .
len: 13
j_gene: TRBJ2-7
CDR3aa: CASSIRDGYQQYF
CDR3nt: TGTGCCAGCAGCATCCGGGACGGTTACCAGCAGTACTTC

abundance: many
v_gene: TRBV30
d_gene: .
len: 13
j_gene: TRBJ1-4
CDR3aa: CAWSPGPGEKLFF
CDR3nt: TGTGCCTGGAGTCCGGGGCCGGGGGAAAAACTGTTTTTT

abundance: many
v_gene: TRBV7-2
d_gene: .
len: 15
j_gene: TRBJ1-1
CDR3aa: CASSLVGTENTEAFF
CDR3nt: TGTGCCAGCAGCTTAGTTGGGACGGAGAACACTGAAGCTTTCTTT

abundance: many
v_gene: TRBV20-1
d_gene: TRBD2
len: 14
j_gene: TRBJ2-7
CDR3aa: CSSSGLAGRYEQYF
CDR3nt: TGCAGCTCCTCTGGACTAGCGGGACGCTACGAGCAGTACTTC

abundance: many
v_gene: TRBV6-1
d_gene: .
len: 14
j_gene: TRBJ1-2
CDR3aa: CASRPQGGLIAYTF
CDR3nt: TGTGCCAGCAGACCTCAGGGTGGTCTAATCGCCTACACCTTC

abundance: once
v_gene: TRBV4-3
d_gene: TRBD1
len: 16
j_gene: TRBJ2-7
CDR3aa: CASSQDAGTGTYEQYF
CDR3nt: TGCGCCAGCAGCCAAGACGCCGGGACAGGGACCTACGAGCAGTACTTC

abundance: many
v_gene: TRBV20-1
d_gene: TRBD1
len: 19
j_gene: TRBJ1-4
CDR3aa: CSARDTVSGGQGPNEKLFF
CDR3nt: TGCAGTGCTAGAGATACGGTGTCAGGGGGACAGGGACCAAATGAAAAACTGTTTTTT

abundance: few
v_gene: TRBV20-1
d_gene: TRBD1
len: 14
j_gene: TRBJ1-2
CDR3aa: CSAPRDRDSNGYTF
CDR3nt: TGCAGTGCCCCTCGGGACAGGGATTCTAATGGCTACACCTTC

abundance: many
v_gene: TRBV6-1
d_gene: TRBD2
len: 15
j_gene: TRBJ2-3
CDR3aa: CASSRLAGNTDTQYF
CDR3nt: TGTGCCAGCAGTCGTCTAGCGGGGAACACAGATACGCAGTATTTT

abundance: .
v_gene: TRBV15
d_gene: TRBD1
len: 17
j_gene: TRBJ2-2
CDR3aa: CATSDPRDRVNTGELFF
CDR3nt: TGTGCCACCAGCGACCCACGGGACAGGGTGAACACCGGGGAGCTGTTTTTT

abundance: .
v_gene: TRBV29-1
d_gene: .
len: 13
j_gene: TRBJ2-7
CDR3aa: CSVAVRNSYEQYF
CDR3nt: TGCAGCGTTGCGGTACGGAACTCCTACGAGCAGTACTTC

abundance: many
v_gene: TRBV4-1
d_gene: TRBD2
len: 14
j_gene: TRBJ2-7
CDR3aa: CASSPGTSKDEQYF
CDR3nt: TGCGCCAGCAGCCCCGGGACTAGCAAGGACGAGCAGTACTTC

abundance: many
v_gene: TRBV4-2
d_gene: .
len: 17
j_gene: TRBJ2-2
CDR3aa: CASSQEPLRAWTGELFF
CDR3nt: TGTGCCAGCAGCCAAGAACCCCTCCGAGCATGGACCGGGGAGCTGTTTTTT

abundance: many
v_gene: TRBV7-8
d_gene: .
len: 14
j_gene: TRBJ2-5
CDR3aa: CASSLIGFRETQYF
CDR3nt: TGTGCCAGCAGCTTAATCGGGTTTCGGGAGACCCAGTACTTC

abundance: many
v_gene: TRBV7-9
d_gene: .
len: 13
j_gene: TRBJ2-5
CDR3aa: CASSLSRVETQYF
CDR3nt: TGTGCCAGCAGCTTAAGCAGGGTCGAGACCCAGTACTTC

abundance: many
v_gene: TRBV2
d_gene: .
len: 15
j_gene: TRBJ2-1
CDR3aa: CASIKWGDSYNEQFF
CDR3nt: TGTGCCAGCATCAAATGGGGGGACTCCTACAATGAGCAGTTCTTC

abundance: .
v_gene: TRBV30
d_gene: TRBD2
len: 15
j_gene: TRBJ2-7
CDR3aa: CAWSLGAGASYEQYF
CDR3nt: TGTGCCTGGAGTCTCGGAGCGGGAGCGTCCTACGAGCAGTACTTC

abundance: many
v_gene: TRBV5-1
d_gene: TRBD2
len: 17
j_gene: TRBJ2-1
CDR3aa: CASSLVPGGYSYNEQFF
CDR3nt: TGCGCCAGCAGCTTGGTTCCGGGAGGCTATTCCTACAATGAGCAGTTCTTC

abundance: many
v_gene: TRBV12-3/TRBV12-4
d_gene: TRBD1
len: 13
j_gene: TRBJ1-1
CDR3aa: CASSRTGDTEAFF
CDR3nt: TGTGCCAGCAGCCGGACAGGGGACACTGAAGCTTTCTTT

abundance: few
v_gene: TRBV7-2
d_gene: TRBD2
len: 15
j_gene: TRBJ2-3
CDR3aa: CASSFWGLGTDTQYF
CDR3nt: TGTGCCAGCAGCTTCTGGGGACTAGGCACAGATACGCAGTATTTT

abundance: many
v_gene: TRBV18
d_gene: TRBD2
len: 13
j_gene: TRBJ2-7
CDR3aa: CASSSGLVSEQYF
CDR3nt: TGTGCCAGCTCATCCGGACTAGTGTCCGAGCAGTACTTC